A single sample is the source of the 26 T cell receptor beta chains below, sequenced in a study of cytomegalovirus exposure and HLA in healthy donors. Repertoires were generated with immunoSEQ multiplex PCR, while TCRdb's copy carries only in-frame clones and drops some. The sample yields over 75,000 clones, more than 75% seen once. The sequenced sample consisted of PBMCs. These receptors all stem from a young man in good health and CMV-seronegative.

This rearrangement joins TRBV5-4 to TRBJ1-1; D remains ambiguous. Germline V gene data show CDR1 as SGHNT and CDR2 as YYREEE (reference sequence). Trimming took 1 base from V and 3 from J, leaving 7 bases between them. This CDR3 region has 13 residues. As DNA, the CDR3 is TGTGCCAGCAGCTTGAGTGAGGACACTGAAGCTTTCTTT. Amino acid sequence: CASSLSEDTEAFF.

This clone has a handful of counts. The CDR3 sequence: CASSYRNTEAFF. The CDR3 DNA is TGTGCCAGCAGTTATCGGAACACTGAAGCTTTCTTT. This chain connects TRBV6-5 to TRBJ1-1, with D uncertain. The germline V gene has CDR1 MNHEY and CDR2 SVGAGI. This CDR3 region has 12 residues. Trimming cost V 3 bases and J 1 base, with 3 bases left between them.

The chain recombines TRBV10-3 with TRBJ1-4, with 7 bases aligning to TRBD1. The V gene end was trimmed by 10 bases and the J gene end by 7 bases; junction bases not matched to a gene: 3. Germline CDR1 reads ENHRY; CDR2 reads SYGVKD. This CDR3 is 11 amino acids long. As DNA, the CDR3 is TGTGCCACGCGGGACAGTGAAAAACTGTTTTTT. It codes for CATRDSEKLFF.

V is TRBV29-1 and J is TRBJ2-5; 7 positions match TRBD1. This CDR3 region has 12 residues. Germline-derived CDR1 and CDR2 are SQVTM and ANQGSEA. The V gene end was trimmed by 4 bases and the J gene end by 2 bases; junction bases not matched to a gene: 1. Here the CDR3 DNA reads TGCAGCGTTGGGGGACAGCAAGAGACCCAGTACTTC. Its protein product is CSVGGQQETQYF.

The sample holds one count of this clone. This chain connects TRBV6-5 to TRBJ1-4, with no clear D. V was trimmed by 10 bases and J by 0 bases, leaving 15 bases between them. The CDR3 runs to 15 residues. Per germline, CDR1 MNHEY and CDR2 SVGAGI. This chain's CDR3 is CATQHGRATNEKLFF. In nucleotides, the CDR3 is TGTGCCACACAACACGGCCGGGCAACTAATGAAAAACTGTTTTTT.

The DNA for the CDR3 is TGTGCCAGCAGCTTAGCTCGTCGGGGGGTGGGAGATACGCAGTATTTT. Its protein is CASSLARRGVGDTQYF. The chain joins TRBV11-2 to TRBJ2-3; 7 nucleotides align to TRBD2. Germline CDR1 and CDR2: SGHAT and FQNNGV. The length of the CDR3 is 16 residues. J gave up 5 bases and V 1 base, and 9 bases lay outside the gene matches.

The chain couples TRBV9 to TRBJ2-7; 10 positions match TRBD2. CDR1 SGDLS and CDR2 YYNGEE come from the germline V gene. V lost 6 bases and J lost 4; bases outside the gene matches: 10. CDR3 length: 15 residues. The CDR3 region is CASTFTTSGSYEQYF. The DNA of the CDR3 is TGTGCCAGCACCTTTACGACTAGCGGGTCGTACGAGCAGTACTTC.

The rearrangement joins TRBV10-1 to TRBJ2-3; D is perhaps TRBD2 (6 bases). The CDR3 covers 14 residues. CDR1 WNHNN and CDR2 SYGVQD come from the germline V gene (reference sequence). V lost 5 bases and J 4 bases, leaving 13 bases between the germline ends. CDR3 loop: CASSSGEEADTQYF. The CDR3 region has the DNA TGCGCCAGCAGTTCGGGAGAGGAGGCAGATACGCAGTATTTT.

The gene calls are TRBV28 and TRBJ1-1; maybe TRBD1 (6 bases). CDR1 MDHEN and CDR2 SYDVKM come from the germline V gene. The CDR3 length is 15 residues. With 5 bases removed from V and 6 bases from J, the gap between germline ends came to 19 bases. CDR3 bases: TGTGCCAGCAGTCTTCCGACAGGCATGAGTGCTGAAGCTTTCTTT. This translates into CASSLPTGMSAEAFF.

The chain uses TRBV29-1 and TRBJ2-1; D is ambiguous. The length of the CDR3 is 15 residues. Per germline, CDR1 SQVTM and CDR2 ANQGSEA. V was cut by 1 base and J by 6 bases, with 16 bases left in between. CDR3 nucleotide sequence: TGCAGCGTTGAAGGGTTCCCAGGAATGGTCAATGAGCAGTTCTTC. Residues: CSVEGFPGMVNEQFF.

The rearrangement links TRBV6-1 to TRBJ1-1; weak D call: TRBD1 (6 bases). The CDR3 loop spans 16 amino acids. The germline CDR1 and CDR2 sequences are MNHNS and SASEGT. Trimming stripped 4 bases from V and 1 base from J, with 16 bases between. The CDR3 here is CASSAETGFRNTEAFF. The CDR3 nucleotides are TGTGCCAGCAGTGCTGAAACAGGGTTCAGGAACACTGAAGCTTTCTTT.

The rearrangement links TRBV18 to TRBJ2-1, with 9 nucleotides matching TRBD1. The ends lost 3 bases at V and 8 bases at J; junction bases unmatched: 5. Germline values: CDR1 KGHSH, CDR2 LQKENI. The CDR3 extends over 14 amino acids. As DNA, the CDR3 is TGTGCCAGCTCACCCGGGACAGGGAGGGATGAGCAGTTCTTC. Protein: CASSPGTGRDEQFF. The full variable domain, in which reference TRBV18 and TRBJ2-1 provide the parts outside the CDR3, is NAGVMQNPRHLVRRRGQEARLRCSPMKGHSHVYWYRQLPEEGLKFMVYLQKENIIDESGMPKERFSAEFPKEGPSILRIQQVVRGDSAAYFCASSPGTGRDEQFFGPGTRLTVL.

This chain's CDR3 is CASSSTTYRGQETQYF. The CDR3 DNA reads as TGTGCCAGCAGTTCCACTACCTACAGGGGCCAAGAGACCCAGTACTTC. The V call is TRBV28, the J call TRBJ2-5, with 7 positions matching TRBD1. The CDR3 is 16 amino acids. The J segment lost 1 base and the V segment lost 4 bases, leaving 9 bases of the junction unmatched. Germline V lookup: CDR1 MDHEN, CDR2 SYDVKM.

The CDR3 DNA reads as TGTGCCAGCAGTTCTTCCGGGACAGGGAACATGAGGGGCGAGCAGTACTTC. The encoded protein is CASSSSGTGNMRGEQYF. This chain connects TRBV27 to TRBJ2-7; 9 bases fit TRBD1. The CDR3 extends over 17 amino acids. Germline lookup yields CDR1 MNHEY and CDR2 SMNVEV (reference sequence). J lost 6 bases, V lost 4 bases, and 16 bases had no gene match.

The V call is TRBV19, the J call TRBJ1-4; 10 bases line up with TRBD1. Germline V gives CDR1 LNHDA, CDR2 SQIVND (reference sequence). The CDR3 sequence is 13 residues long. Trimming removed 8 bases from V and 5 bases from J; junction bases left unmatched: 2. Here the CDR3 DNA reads TGTGCCAGTGGGGACAGGGGCAATGAAAAACTGTTTTTT. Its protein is CASGDRGNEKLFF.

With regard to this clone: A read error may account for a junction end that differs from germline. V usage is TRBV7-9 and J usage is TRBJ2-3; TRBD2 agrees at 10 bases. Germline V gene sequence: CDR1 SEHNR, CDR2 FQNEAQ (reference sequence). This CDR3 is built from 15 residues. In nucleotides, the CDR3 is TGTGCCAGCAGCCTAGCGGGGGCGAACACAGATACGCAGTATTTT. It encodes CASSLAGANTDTQYF.

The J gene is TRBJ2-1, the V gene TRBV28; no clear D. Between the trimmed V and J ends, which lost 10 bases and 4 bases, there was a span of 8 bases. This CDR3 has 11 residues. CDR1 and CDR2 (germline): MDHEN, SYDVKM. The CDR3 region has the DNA TGTGCCACCGAGGCGTACAATGAGCAGTTCTTC. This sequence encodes CATEAYNEQFF.

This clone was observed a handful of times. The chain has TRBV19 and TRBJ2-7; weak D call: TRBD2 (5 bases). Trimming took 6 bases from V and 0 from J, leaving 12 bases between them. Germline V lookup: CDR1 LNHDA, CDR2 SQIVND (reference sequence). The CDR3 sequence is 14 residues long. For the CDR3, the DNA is TGTGCCAGTAGGAGGGCCAGTAGCTCCTACGAGCAGTACTTC. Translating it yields CASRRASSSYEQYF.

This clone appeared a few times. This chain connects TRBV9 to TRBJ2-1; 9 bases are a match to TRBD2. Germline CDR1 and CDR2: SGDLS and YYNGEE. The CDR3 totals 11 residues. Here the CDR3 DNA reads TGTTGTAGCGGGAGTAACAATGAGCAGTTCTTC. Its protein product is CCSGSNNEQFF.

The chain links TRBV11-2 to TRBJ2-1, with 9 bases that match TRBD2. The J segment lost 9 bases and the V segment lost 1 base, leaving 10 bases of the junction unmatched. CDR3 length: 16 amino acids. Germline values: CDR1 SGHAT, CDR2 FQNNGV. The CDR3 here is CASSLGSGGSHSEQFF. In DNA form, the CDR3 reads TGTGCCAGCAGCTTAGGTAGCGGGGGATCTCACAGTGAGCAGTTCTTC. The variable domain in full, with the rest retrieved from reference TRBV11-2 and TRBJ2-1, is EAGVAQSPRYKIIEKRQSVAFWCNPISGHATLYWYQQILGQGPKLLIQFQNNGVVDDSQLPKDRFSAERLKGVDSTLKIQPAKLEDSAVYLCASSLGSGGSHSEQFFGPGTRLTVL.

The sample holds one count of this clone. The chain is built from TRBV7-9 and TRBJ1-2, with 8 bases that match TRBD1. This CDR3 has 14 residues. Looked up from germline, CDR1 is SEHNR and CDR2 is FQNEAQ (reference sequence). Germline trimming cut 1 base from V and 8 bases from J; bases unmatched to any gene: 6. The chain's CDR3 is CASSLVGQGAGYTF. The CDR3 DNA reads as TGTGCCAGCAGCTTAGTTGGCCAGGGGGCAGGCTACACCTTC. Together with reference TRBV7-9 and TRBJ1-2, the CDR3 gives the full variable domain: DTGVSQNPRHKITKRGQNVTFRCDPISEHNRLYWYRQTLGQGPEFLTYFQNEAQLEKSRLLSDRFSAERPKGSFSTLEIQRTEQGDSAMYLCASSLVGQGAGYTFGSGTRLTVV.

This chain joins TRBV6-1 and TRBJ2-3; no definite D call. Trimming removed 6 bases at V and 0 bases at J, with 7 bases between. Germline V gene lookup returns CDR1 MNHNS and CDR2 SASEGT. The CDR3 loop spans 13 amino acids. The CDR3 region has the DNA TGTGCCAGCAGCGATGCGAGCACAGATACGCAGTATTTT. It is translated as CASSDASTDTQYF.

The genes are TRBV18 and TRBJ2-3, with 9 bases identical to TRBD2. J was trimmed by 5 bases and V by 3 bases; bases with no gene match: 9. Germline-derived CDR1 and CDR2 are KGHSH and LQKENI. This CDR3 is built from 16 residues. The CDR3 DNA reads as TGTGCCAGCTCACCGCTGGCAAGACTAGCGGAAGATACGCAGTATTTT. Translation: CASSPLARLAEDTQYF.

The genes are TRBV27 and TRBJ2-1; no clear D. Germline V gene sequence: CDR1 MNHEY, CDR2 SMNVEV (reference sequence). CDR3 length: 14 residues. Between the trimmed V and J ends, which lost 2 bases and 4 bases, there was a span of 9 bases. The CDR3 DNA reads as TGTGCCAGCAGTTTAAGCCCCAATTACAATGAGCAGTTCTTC. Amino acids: CASSLSPNYNEQFF.

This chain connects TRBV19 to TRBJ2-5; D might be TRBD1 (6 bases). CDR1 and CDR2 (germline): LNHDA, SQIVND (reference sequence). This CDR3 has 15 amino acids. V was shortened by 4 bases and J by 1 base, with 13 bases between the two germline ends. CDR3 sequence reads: CASSTATGVQETQYF. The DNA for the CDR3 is TGTGCCAGTAGTACCGCGACAGGCGTCCAAGAGACCCAGTACTTC.

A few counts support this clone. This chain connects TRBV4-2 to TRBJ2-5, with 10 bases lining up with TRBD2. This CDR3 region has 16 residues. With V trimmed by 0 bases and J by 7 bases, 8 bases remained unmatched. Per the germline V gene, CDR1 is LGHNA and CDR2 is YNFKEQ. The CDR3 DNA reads TGTGCCAGCAGCCAAGATACCCTAGCGGGAGTTGTGACCCAGTACTTC. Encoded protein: CASSQDTLAGVVTQYF.